These T cell receptor beta chains were read from a single sample in a study of beta chain features in type 1 diabetes. This table comes from immunoSEQ multiplex PCR, and its TCRdb copy is limited to in-frame clones, with some not included. The table has around 330,000 clones, 8% to 13% seen once. The sample was naive CD4+ T cells from blood. These receptors were obtained from a woman in her thirties in good health. The CDR3 runs from the conserved cysteine through the conserved F or W. The D gene is left open where the match is weak. The listing skips clone size in some rows; elsewhere it reads once, few, many or a size class.

>TRBD1|TRBV25-1|TRBJ2-1|few
CASSGWTGGYNEQFF
TGTGCCAGCAGCGGGTGGACAGGGGGCTACAATGAGCAGTTCTTC
>-|TRBV9|TRBJ2-7|few
CASSPRTGSSYEQYF
TGTGCCAGCAGCCCCCGAACAGGGAGCTCCTACGAGCAGTACTTC
>TRBD2|TRBV7-2|TRBJ2-3|-
CASSSLAGGGDTQYF
TGTGCCAGCAGCTCATTAGCGGGAGGGGGAGATACGCAGTATTTT
>-|TRBV5-4|TRBJ2-1|-
CASSSGGAITSYNEQFF
TGTGCCAGCAGCTCTGGCGGGGCCATTACCTCCTACAATGAGCAGTTCTTC
>-|TRBV4-3|TRBJ2-3|many
CASSQAGSTQYF
TGCGCCAGCAGCCAAGCGGGGAGTACGCAGTATTTT
>TRBD2|TRBV5-1|TRBJ2-7|-
CASSSGGAYEQYF
TGCGCCAGCAGCTCGGGGGGGGCCTACGAGCAGTACTTC
>-|TRBV9|TRBJ1-3|-
CASSPPGSGNTIYF
TGTGCCAGCAGCCCGCCCGGGTCTGGAAACACCATATATTTT
>-|TRBV6-5|TRBJ2-3|few
CASREGRATDTQYF
TGTGCCAGCAGGGAGGGAAGGGCCACAGATACGCAGTATTTT
>TRBD2|TRBV25-1|TRBJ2-7|-
CASSEFLAGEYEQYF
TGTGCCAGCAGTGAATTTTTAGCGGGAGAGTACGAGCAGTACTTC
>TRBD2|TRBV5-6|TRBJ2-3|-
CASSLGTSGSHSTDTQYF
TGTGCCAGCAGCTTGGGGACTAGCGGGAGTCACAGCACAGATACGCAGTATTTT
>TRBD1|TRBV2|TRBJ1-1|few
CASSDWRGRMNTEAFF
TGTGCCAGCAGTGATTGGAGGGGGCGGATGAACACTGAAGCTTTCTTT
>-|TRBV5-4|TRBJ2-3|-
CASSQSPQRGTDTQYF
TGCGCCAGCAGCCAATCCCCGCAGCGGGGCACAGATACGCAGTATTTT
>-|TRBV25-1|TRBJ2-3|-
CASSERGSTDTQYF
TGTGCCAGCAGTGAACGGGGTAGCACAGATACGCAGTATTTT
>-|TRBV18|TRBJ1-2|-
CASSPRSKGLSVGYTF
TGTGCCAGCTCACCACGTAGCAAGGGGCTGTCTGTTGGCTACACCTTC
>TRBD1|TRBV14|TRBJ1-2|-
CASSITGTGLYGYTF
TGTGCCAGCAGCATAACCGGGACAGGTCTCTATGGCTACACCTTC
>TRBD2|TRBV7-8|TRBJ2-7|-
CASSPSGGIAGRPYEQYF
TGTGCCAGCAGCCCCTCGGGGGGAATAGCGGGCCGCCCCTACGAGCAGTACTTC
>TRBD1|TRBV9|TRBJ1-2|few
CASSALGTGSYGYTF
TGTGCCAGCAGCGCCCTCGGGACAGGGAGCTATGGCTACACCTTC
>-|TRBV28|TRBJ1-3|few
CASNRDLSGNTIYF
TGTGCCAGCAACAGGGACCTCTCTGGAAACACCATATATTTT
>TRBD1|TRBV30|TRBJ1-2|-
CAWAAGGGGYTF
TGTGCCTGGGCTGCAGGGGGCGGTGGCTACACCTTC
>-|TRBV7-2|TRBJ2-3|-
CATALGGVDTQYF
TGTGCCACAGCACTAGGAGGGGTAGATACGCAGTATTTT
>-|TRBV7-7|TRBJ2-1|-
CASSVTAGAYNEQFF
TGTGCTAGCAGCGTTACCGCAGGGGCCTACAATGAGCAGTTCTTC
>TRBD2|TRBV7-2|TRBJ2-7|-
CASSQLAGDYEQYF
TGTGCCAGCAGCCAACTAGCGGGAGATTACGAGCAGTACTTC
>TRBD2|TRBV7-2|TRBJ2-3|-
CASSLLAGVEDTQYF
TGTGCCAGCAGCTTACTAGCGGGAGTGGAAGATACGCAGTATTTT
>-|TRBV6-6|TRBJ2-7|-
CASSSSGWEQYF
TGTGCCAGCAGTTCATCAGGGTGGGAGCAGTACTTC
>-|TRBV6-1|TRBJ2-3|few
CASSESVGRGLRLDTQYF
TGTGCCAGCAGTGAGTCTGTAGGGCGGGGATTGAGGCTGGATACGCAGTATTTT
>-|TRBV7-2|TRBJ2-1|-
CASRYEALRSYNEQFF
TGTGCCAGCAGATATGAAGCGCTCCGCTCCTACAATGAGCAGTTCTTC
>TRBD2|TRBV5-4|TRBJ2-1|-
CASSETSGPSSEQFF
TGTGCCAGCAGCGAGACTAGCGGACCTTCGAGTGAGCAGTTCTTC
>TRBD1|TRBV28|TRBJ2-7|few
CASKTGGLGEQYF
TGTGCCAGCAAAACAGGGGGCCTAGGAGAGCAGTACTTC
>-|TRBV6-5|TRBJ2-1|few
CASSYQGDEQFF
TGTGCCAGCAGTTACCAAGGGGATGAGCAGTTCTTC
>TRBD1|TRBV7-9|TRBJ1-4|-
CASRDTGGIEKLFF
TGTGCCAGCCGAGATACAGGGGGAATTGAAAAACTGTTTTTT
>TRBD2|TRBV6-6|TRBJ2-7|few
CASSYLSREGYEQYF
TGTGCCAGCAGTTACCTCTCGCGGGAGGGCTACGAGCAGTACTTC
>TRBD1|TRBV15|TRBJ2-2|few
CATSRPDRGGTGELFF
TGTGCCACCAGCAGACCGGACAGGGGAGGAACCGGGGAGCTGTTTTTT
>TRBD1|TRBV7-2|TRBJ2-3|-
CASRPDRGSDTQYF
TGTGCCAGCAGACCTGACAGGGGGTCAGATACGCAGTATTTT
>-|TRBV6-5|TRBJ2-7|few
CAPQPRPYEQYF
TGTGCCCCCCAACCGAGGCCCTACGAGCAGTACTTC
>TRBD2|TRBV27|TRBJ2-3|-
CASTPRPRTSEEDTQYF
TGTGCCAGCACCCCACGCCCCAGGACTAGCGAGGAAGATACGCAGTATTTT
>-|TRBV15|TRBJ2-3|few
CATSRRASSTDTQYF
TGTGCCACCAGCAGGAGAGCGAGTAGCACAGATACGCAGTATTTT
>-|TRBV4-2|TRBJ2-1|many
CASSRDRGVDNEQFF
TGTGCCAGCAGCCGCGACCGGGGTGTGGACAATGAGCAGTTCTTC
>-|TRBV25-1|TRBJ2-2|-
CASSEFGRAGELFF
TGTGCCAGCAGTGAATTTGGCAGGGCCGGGGAGCTGTTTTTT
>-|TRBV4-2|TRBJ2-7|-
CASSQGTSAPLYEQYF
TGTGCCAGCAGCCAGGGGACTTCCGCGCCCCTATACGAGCAGTACTTC
>-|TRBV7-6|TRBJ2-1|-
CASSLALGGAAADEQFF
TGTGCCAGCAGCTTAGCGCTGGGGGGAGCGGCGGCGGATGAGCAGTTCTTC